The 2 T cell receptor beta chains in this list originate from one sample, sequenced in a study of cytomegalovirus exposure and HLA in healthy donors. Vbeta (60) and Jbeta (13) primers were used in the PCR. TCRdb keeps only in-frame clones here, not all; method: immunoSEQ multiplex PCR. The sample holds roughly 180,000 clones, roughly 79% seen once. Sequencing was performed on PBMCs. These receptors were obtained from a male donor in good health and CMV-seronegative.

This chain joins TRBV6-5 and TRBJ1-3; D remains unclear. The CDR3 has 16 amino acids. Germline CDR1 reads MNHEY; CDR2 reads SVGAGI. V lost 2 bases and J 1 base, leaving 12 bases between the germline ends. This CDR3 reads CASSYGPGWSGNTIYF. The CDR3 DNA is TGTGCCAGCAGTTACGGTCCGGGTTGGTCTGGAAACACCATATATTTT.

CDR3 nucleotide sequence: TGTGCCAGCCAAGGGGATAGCAATCAGCCCCAGCATTTT. Protein: CASQGDSNQPQHF. V usage is TRBV2 and J usage is TRBJ1-5, with D tentatively TRBD1 (5 bases). The CDR3 length is 13 residues. Deletions cut 8 bases from V and 0 bases from J, with 8 bases between. Germline V gene lookup returns CDR1 SNHLY and CDR2 FYNNEI.